The 16 T cell receptor beta chains presented below share a single source sample, sequenced in a study of cytomegalovirus exposure and HLA in healthy donors. The study ran its PCR with 60 Vbeta and 13 Jbeta primers. Clones were read by immunoSEQ multiplex PCR, and TCRdb kept only the in-frame ones, dropping some. The sample shows 180,000 or so clones, about 80% of them seen only once. Input material: PBMCs. The receptors were sampled from a woman aged 45-65 years in good health and CMV-seronegative.

This clone was seen a single time. The chain carries TRBV5-4 and TRBJ1-2; 7 bases map to TRBD1. Trimming removed 0 bases from V and 5 bases from J; junction bases left unmatched: 10. This CDR3 contains 16 residues. CDR1 SGHNT and CDR2 YYREEE come from the germline V gene (reference sequence). CDR3 DNA sequence: TGTGCCAGCAGCTTGGTGATGTCAGGGGGAACATATGGCTACACCTTC. Encoded protein: CASSLVMSGGTYGYTF.

This chain joins TRBV18 and TRBJ1-1; 7 bases agree with TRBD1. Germline CDR1 KGHSH, CDR2 LQKENI. The CDR3 sequence is 13 residues long. V trimming: 3 bases; J trimming: 11 bases; junction bases outside the gene matches: 9. The CDR3 spells CASSPRQGLMAFF. The CDR3 DNA is TGTGCCAGCTCACCCCGACAGGGACTTATGGCTTTCTTT.

J is TRBJ2-2 and V is TRBV9, with D maybe TRBD1 (6 bases). The V end lost 0 bases, the J end lost 7 bases, and 16 bases lay between the germline ends. This CDR3 is 16 amino acids long. CDR1 and CDR2 from the germline V gene are SGDLS and YYNGEE. The chain's CDR3 is CASSVAWGLGNGELFF. CDR3 coding DNA: TGTGCCAGCAGCGTAGCCTGGGGGCTGGGGAACGGGGAGCTGTTTTTT.

The chain is built from TRBV6-5 and TRBJ2-5; D is undetermined. The ends were cut back, 6 bases at V and 4 bases at J, with 12 bases in the middle. In germline, CDR1 is MNHEY, CDR2 SVGAGI. This CDR3 has 13 amino acids. This CDR3 reads CASRRLAIETQYF. The DNA for the CDR3 is TGTGCCAGCAGGCGATTAGCCATAGAGACCCAGTACTTC.

This chain joins TRBV30 and TRBJ1-3; the D is unclear. The CDR3 contains 11 residues. V was pared by 5 bases and J by 4 bases, with 6 bases between. The germline CDR1 and CDR2 sequences are GTSNPN and SVGIG (reference sequence). The CDR3 reads CAWSGGNTIYF. The CDR3 coding sequence is TGTGCCTGGTCAGGAGGAAACACCATATATTTT.

A word on this clone: Other DNA sequences in this specimen translate into the identical CDR3. The chain joins TRBV28 to TRBJ1-6, with D tentatively TRBD1 (6 bases). Germline CDR1 and CDR2: MDHEN and SYDVKM. V lost 5 bases and J lost 0, with 17 bases in between. This CDR3 region has 18 residues. The CDR3: CASSLGGAIGSYNSPLHF. The CDR3 nucleotides are TGTGCCAGCAGTCTAGGGGGGGCTATTGGCTCCTATAATTCACCCCTCCACTTT.

The V and J genes are TRBV27 and TRBJ1-1; maybe TRBD1 (6 bases). V lost 1 base and J lost 2, with 8 bases in between. Looked up from germline, CDR1 is MNHEY and CDR2 is SMNVEV (reference sequence). The CDR3 contains 14 residues. DNA for the CDR3: TGTGCCAGCAGTTTATACAGGGTAAACACTGAAGCTTTCTTT. It encodes CASSLYRVNTEAFF.

This clone was observed once. The chain links TRBV6-1 to TRBJ2-5; D is perhaps TRBD2 (5 bases). The CDR3 totals 14 residues. V lost 6 bases and J 1 base, leaving 12 bases between the germline ends. Germline V gene data show CDR1 as MNHNS and CDR2 as SASEGT. The CDR3 protein is CASRRRGSQETQYF. The DNA of the CDR3 is TGTGCCAGCAGAAGGCGAGGGTCCCAAGAGACCCAGTACTTC.

V gene TRBV9 combines with J gene TRBJ2-1; maybe TRBD2 (6 bases). The CDR3 totals 13 residues. V was clipped by 6 bases and J by 3 bases, with 10 bases between them. The V gene's germline CDR1 is SGDLS and CDR2 YYNGEE. CDR3 DNA: TGTGCCAGCACCTCCGGGGGCTACAATGAGCAGTTCTTC. The encoded protein is CASTSGGYNEQFF.

The J gene is TRBJ2-3, the V gene TRBV9, with a possible D match to TRBD2 (6 bases). V dropped 3 bases and J dropped 0 bases, with 11 bases sitting between them. This CDR3 has 15 amino acids. Germline CDR1 and CDR2: SGDLS and YYNGEE. CDR3 in DNA: TGTGCCAGCAGCGGTTTCGGACTAAGCACAGATACGCAGTATTTT. It is translated as CASSGFGLSTDTQYF.

In its sample, this clone was seen once. This chain connects TRBV4-3 to TRBJ2-5; 14 bases map to TRBD2. V trimming: 1 base; J trimming: 2 bases; junction bases outside the gene matches: 15. CDR1 and CDR2 from the germline V gene are LGHNA and YSLEER. There are 21 residues in the CDR3. CDR3 sequence: CASSQGFVLGLAGELQETQYF. The CDR3 DNA reads as TGCGCCAGCAGCCAAGGGTTTGTCCTGGGACTAGCGGGGGAGTTACAAGAGACCCAGTACTTC.

CDR3 loop: CASSPFGDEQFF. Written as DNA, the CDR3 is TGTGCCAGCAGTCCATTCGGGGATGAGCAGTTCTTC. J is TRBJ2-1 and V is TRBV7-6; the D gene is possibly TRBD2 (5 bases). The CDR3 has 12 amino acids. Trimming cost V 6 bases and J 8 bases, with 11 bases left between them. CDR1 is SGHVS and CDR2 is FNYEAQ in the germline V gene.

This clone was seen only a few times. This rearrangement joins TRBV5-4 to TRBJ2-7; maybe TRBD2 (6 bases). V lost 2 bases and J lost 5, with 14 bases in between. This CDR3 is 14 amino acids long. Germline CDR1 SGHNT, CDR2 YYREEE (reference sequence). The CDR3 DNA sequence: TGTGCCAGCAGCTTTAGAGGGAGGAATGACGAGCAGTACTTC. Its protein is CASSFRGRNDEQYF.

The chain employs TRBV5-6 and TRBJ2-6, with 7 bases aligning to TRBD1. The CDR3 extends over 16 amino acids. With V trimmed by 1 base and J by 4 bases, 5 bases remained unmatched. Germline V gene lookup returns CDR1 SGHDT and CDR2 YYEEEE. The CDR3 nucleotides are TGTGCCAGCAGCTTGAGTACAGGGGTCGGGGCCAACGTCCTGACTTTC. The encoded protein is CASSLSTGVGANVLTF.

The V gene is TRBV18, the J gene TRBJ2-5, with TRBD1 as a possible D gene (5 bases). This CDR3 region has 14 residues. CDR1 and CDR2 from the germline V gene are KGHSH and LQKENI. V shed 6 bases and J shed 0 bases, with 11 bases lying between them. The CDR3 region is CASSQGTHQETQYF. In DNA, the CDR3 is TGTGCCAGCTCCCAGGGCACCCACCAAGAGACCCAGTACTTC.

This clone has just one count. The chain combines TRBV5-1 with TRBJ1-4, with a weak D call TRBD1 (5 bases). This CDR3 spans 15 amino acids. The germline V gene encodes CDR1 SGHRS and CDR2 YFSETQ. Trimming left V 4 bases short and J 0 bases short, with 10 bases between. The CDR3, as DNA: TGCGCCAGCAGCGGGGCTGGGGCAACTAATGAAAAACTGTTTTTT. Its protein is CASSGAGATNEKLFF. Variable domain in full (rest from reference TRBV5-1 and TRBJ1-4): KAGVTQTPRYLIKTRGQQVTLSCSPISGHRSVSWYQQTPGQGLQFLFEYFSETQRNKGNFPGRFSGRQFSNSRSEMNVSTLELGDSALYLCASSGAGATNEKLFFGSGTQLSVL.